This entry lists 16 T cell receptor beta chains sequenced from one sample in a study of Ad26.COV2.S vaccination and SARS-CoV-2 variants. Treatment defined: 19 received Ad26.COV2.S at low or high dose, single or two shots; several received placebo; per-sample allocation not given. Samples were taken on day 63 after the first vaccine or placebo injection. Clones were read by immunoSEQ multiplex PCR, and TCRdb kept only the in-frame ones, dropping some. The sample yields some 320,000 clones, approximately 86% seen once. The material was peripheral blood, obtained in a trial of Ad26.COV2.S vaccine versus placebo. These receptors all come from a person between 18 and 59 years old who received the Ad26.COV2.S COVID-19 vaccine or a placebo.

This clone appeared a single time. CDR3 coding DNA: TGTGCCAGCAGCCTAAGCGGGGGGGCATCGGAGACCCAGTACTTC. As protein: CASSLSGGASETQYF. V is TRBV9 and J is TRBJ2-5, with TRBD2 matching over 10 bases. The germline V gene has CDR1 SGDLS and CDR2 YYNGEE. After removal of 4 bases from V and 5 bases from J, the junction contained 8 bases not matched to a gene. This CDR3 has 15 amino acids. The full variable domain, completed using reference TRBV9 and TRBJ2-5, is DSGVTQTPKHLITATGQRVTLRCSPRSGDLSVYWYQQSLDQGLQFLIQYYNGEERAKGNILERFSAQQFPDLHSELNLSSLELGDSALYFCASSLSGGASETQYFGPGTRLLVL.

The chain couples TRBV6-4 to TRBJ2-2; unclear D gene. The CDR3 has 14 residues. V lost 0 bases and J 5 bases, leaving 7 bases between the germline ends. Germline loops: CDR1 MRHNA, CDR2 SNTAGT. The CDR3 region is CASSDSGDTGELFF. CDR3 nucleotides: TGTGCCAGCAGTGACTCAGGAGATACCGGGGAGCTGTTTTTT.

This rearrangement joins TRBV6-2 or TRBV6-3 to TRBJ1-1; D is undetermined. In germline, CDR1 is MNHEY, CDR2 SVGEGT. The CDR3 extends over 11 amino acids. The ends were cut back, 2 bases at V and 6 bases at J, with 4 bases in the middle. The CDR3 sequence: CASSYAAEAFF. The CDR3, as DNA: TGTGCCAGCAGTTACGCAGCTGAAGCTTTCTTT.

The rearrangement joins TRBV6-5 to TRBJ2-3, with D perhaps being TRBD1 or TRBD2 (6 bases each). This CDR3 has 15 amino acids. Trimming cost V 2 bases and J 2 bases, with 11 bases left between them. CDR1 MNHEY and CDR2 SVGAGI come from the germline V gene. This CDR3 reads CASSYRGAFTDTQYF. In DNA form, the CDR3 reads TGTGCCAGCAGTTACAGGGGGGCGTTCACAGATACGCAGTATTTT.

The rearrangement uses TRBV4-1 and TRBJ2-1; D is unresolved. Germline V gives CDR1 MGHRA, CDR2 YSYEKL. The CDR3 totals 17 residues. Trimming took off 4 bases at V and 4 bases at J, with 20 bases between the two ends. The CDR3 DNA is TGCGCCAGCAGCCCCGCAACCGGGCAGGCGTCGTACAATGAGCAGTTCTTC. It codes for CASSPATGQASYNEQFF.

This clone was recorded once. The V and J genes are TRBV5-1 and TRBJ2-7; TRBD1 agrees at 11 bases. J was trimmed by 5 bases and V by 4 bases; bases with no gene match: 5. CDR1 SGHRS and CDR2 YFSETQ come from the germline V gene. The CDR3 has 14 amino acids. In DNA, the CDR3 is TGCGCCAGCAGCACTGGGACAGGGGGGGACGAGCAGTACTTC. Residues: CASSTGTGGDEQYF. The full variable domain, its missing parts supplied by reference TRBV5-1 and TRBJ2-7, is KAGVTQTPRYLIKTRGQQVTLSCSPISGHRSVSWYQQTPGQGLQFLFEYFSETQRNKGNFPGRFSGRQFSNSRSEMNVSTLELGDSALYLCASSTGTGGDEQYFGPGTRLTVT.

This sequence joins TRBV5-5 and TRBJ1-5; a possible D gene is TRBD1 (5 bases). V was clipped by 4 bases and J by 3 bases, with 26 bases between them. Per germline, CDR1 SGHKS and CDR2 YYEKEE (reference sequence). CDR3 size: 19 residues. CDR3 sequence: CASSALPLGTTALNQPQHF. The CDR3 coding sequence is TGTGCCAGCAGCGCCCTTCCGTTAGGGACCACGGCTCTCAATCAGCCCCAGCATTTT.

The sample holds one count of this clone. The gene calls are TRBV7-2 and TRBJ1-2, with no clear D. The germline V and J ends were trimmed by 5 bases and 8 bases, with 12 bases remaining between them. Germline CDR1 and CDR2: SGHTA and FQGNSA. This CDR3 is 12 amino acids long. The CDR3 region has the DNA TGTGCCAGCAGCGTTTACAGAGGCGGCTACACCTTC. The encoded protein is CASSVYRGGYTF.

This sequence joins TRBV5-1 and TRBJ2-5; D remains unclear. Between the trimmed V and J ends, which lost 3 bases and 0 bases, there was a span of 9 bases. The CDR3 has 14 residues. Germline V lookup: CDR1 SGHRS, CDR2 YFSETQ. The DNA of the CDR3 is TGCGCCAGCAGCTCCGGACGGCACCAAGAGACCCAGTACTTC. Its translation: CASSSGRHQETQYF.

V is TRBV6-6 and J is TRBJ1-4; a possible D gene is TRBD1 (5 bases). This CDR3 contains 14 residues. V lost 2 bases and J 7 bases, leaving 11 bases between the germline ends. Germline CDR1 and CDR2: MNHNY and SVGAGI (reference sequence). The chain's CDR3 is CASSYRGEGEKLFF. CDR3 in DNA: TGTGCCAGCAGTTACAGGGGCGAGGGTGAAAAACTGTTTTTT.

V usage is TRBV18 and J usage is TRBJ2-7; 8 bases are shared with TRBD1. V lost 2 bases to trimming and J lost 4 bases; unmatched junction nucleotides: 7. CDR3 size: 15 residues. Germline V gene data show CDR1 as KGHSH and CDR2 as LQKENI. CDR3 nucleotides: TGTGCCAGCTCACCAAATACAGGGGGTACTTACGAGCAGTACTTC. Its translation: CASSPNTGGTYEQYF.

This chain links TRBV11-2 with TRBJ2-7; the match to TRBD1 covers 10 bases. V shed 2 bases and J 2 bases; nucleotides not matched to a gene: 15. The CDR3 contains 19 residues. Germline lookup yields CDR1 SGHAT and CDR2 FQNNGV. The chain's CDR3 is CASSLYYRGGTGVPYEQYF. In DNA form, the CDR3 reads TGTGCCAGCAGCTTATATTATAGGGGGGGGACAGGGGTCCCCTACGAGCAGTACTTC.

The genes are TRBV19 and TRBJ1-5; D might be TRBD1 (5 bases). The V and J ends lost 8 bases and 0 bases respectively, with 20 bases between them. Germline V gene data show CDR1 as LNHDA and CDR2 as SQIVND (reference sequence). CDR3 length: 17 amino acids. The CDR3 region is CASGSFGATGSNQPQHF. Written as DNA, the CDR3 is TGTGCCAGTGGGTCATTTGGGGCTACGGGTAGCAATCAGCCCCAGCATTTT.

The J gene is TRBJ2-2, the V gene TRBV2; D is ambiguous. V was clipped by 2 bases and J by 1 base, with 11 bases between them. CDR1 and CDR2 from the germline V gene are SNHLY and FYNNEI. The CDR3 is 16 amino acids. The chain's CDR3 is CASSEQGPGNTGELFF. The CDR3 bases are TGTGCCAGCAGTGAACAAGGGCCAGGGAACACCGGGGAGCTGTTTTTT.

The CDR3 bases are TGTGCCATCAGCGGAGACAGGGGAGAGGCCAACGTCCTGACTTTC. It specifies CAISGDRGEANVLTF. The gene calls are TRBV10-3 and TRBJ2-6; 8 bases are shared with TRBD1. This CDR3 has 15 amino acids. The J segment lost 6 bases and the V segment lost 6 bases, leaving 7 bases of the junction unmatched. Germline CDR1 ENHRY, CDR2 SYGVKD.

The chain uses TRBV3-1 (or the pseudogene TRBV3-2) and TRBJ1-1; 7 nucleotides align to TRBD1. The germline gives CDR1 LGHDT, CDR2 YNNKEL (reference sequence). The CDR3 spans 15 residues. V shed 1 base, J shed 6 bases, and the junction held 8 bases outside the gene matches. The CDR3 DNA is TGTGCCAGCAGCCAAGGGGACAGACCTAACGCTGAAGCTTTCTTT. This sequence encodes CASSQGDRPNAEAFF.